The clone carrying this TCR beta chain was counted between two and nine times. TCRdb re-derived calls from the 5' RACE reads in MiXCR, one entry per CDR3 protein. Of fewer than 650,000 distinct CDR3 sequences listed, roughly 22% are singletons. The data derive from a study of T cells after yellow fever vaccination. CDR3 length: 15 amino acids. Trimming stripped 1 base from V and 0 bases from J, with 9 bases between. The germline V gene has CDR1 LGHDT and CDR2 YNNKEL (reference sequence). This receptor was identified in a man aged 18 to 30 who received the YFV17D yellow fever vaccine. Source: PBMCs, taken about 21 days after the first yellow fever vaccination. The chain recombines TRBV3-1 with TRBJ1-1; no clear D gene. The DNA of the CDR3 is TGTGCCAGCAGCCAAGTCCGCAGACTGAACACTGAAGCTTTCTTT. It yields the protein CASSQVRRLNTEAFF.